This T cell receptor (beta chain) was identified during a study of T cells in tumors and immune-related adverse events. Repertoires were generated with immunoSEQ multiplex PCR, while TCRdb's copy carries only in-frame clones and drops some. The repertoire includes approximately 4,000 clones, about four fifths of them detected once, and 21% sits in the top ten. V was trimmed by 0 bases and J by 1 base, leaving 9 bases between them. The CDR3 runs 16 residues. The V gene's germline CDR1 is LGHNA and CDR2 YSLEER. The chain uses TRBV4-3 and TRBJ2-2; no clear D. Specimen: skin tissue, collected from a patient treated with anti-PD-1 therapy. The source is a female donor with metastatic renal cell carcinoma. CDR3 in amino acids: CASSQDLSLNTGELFF. In DNA form, the CDR3 reads TGCGCCAGCAGCCAAGATCTCAGCCTGAACACCGGGGAGCTGTTTTTT.